This is a list of T cell receptor beta chains from one sample in a study of human CD8 memory T cell subsets. TCRdb reprocessed the 5' RACE reads and stores each CDR3 protein as one record, lacking DNA. Its table lists 7,000 to 7,500 distinct CDR3 sequences. The sample was CD8+ T cells from PBMCs. The receptor set was obtained from a human donor in good health. The CDR3 runs from the conserved cysteine through the conserved F or W. The listing skips clone size in some rows; elsewhere it reads once, few, many or a size class.

TRBJ2-7 14 TRBV3-1 . CASSQGTDYYEQYF
TRBJ2-7 14 TRBV12-3/TRBV12-4 . CASSRAGLQYEQYF
TRBJ2-1 13 TRBV6-6 . CASTGLATDEQFF
TRBJ2-2 16 TRBV5-5 . CASSLVGTSGPGELFF
TRBJ1-5 16 TRBV20-1 . CSARDLGQGAREPQHF
TRBJ2-2 13 TRBV6-1 . CASSRTGSGELFF
TRBJ2-1 17 TRBV4-3 medium-sized CASSQGTDRGVNNEQFF
TRBJ1-5 13 TRBV6-6 medium-sized CASMGGGNQPQHF
TRBJ2-7 13 TRBV20-1 . CSASDRTSYEQYF
TRBJ1-5 15 TRBV5-5 . CASSGTGGGNQPQHF
TRBJ1-1 18 TRBV9 . CASSVEVYDPGFVGEAFF
TRBJ2-7 16 TRBV4-1 . CASSSKTTGGPYEQYF
TRBJ1-2 14 TRBV7-8 . CASSPGQGDYGYTF
TRBJ1-6 14 TRBV2 medium-sized CASRRGQGNSPLHF
TRBJ1-1 15 TRBV6-2/TRBV6-3 . CASSLLGTTNTEAFF
TRBJ2-1 14 TRBV5-6 . CASSLDRLWDEQFF
TRBJ2-1 12 TRBV7-9 . CASSLGYNEQFF
TRBJ2-3 15 TRBV4-2 . CASSQAGGWTDTQYF
TRBJ2-7 17 TRBV6-2/TRBV6-3 . CASSYSRKRGAFYEQYF
TRBJ2-1 14 TRBV27 medium-sized CASSLTPSVDEQFF
TRBJ1-2 15 TRBV12-3/TRBV12-4 . CASSIEGNSNYGYTF
TRBJ2-2 13 TRBV19 . CASSRTSTGELFF
TRBJ2-3 13 TRBV2 . CASSGGGTDTQYF
TRBJ2-3 18 TRBV3-1 . CASSHGLAGAVSTDTQYF
TRBJ1-2 13 TRBV11-2 . CASSRRPLYGYTF
TRBJ1-1 14 TRBV27 . CASSPTRGNTEAFF
TRBJ1-1 17 TRBV28 . CASSLSSWGIGITEAFF
TRBJ1-1 15 TRBV28 . CASTLGAGAGGEAFF
TRBJ2-3 17 TRBV7-9 . CASSLGTSGGVTDTQYF
TRBJ2-7 13 TRBV7-9 . CASSARSSYEQYF
TRBJ2-7 12 TRBV20-1 . CSSDRPTYEQYF
TRBJ1-1 14 TRBV13 medium-sized CASSPQGGGTEAFF
TRBJ2-3 14 TRBV4-1 . CASSLGEGVDTQYF
TRBJ1-5 15 TRBV3-1 . CASSQEVGANQPQHF
TRBJ2-7 11 TRBV6-2/TRBV6-3 medium-sized CASSYSREQYF
TRBJ1-2 12 TRBV9 medium-sized CASSPGGGGYTF
TRBJ1-2 15 TRBV4-2 . CASSPLQTANYGYTF
TRBJ2-7 16 TRBV7-9 . CALEPAGGKSSYEQYF
TRBJ2-7 14 TRBV29-1 . CSVEDSQGASEQYF
TRBJ1-4 15 TRBV3-1 . CASSPLGEYNEKLFF
TRBJ1-3 14 TRBV5-4 . CASSLSGTGNTIYF
TRBJ1-4 16 TRBV20-1 . CSARKGGAATNEKLFF
TRBJ2-1 12 TRBV10-2 . CASSSLGNEQFF
TRBJ2-7 15 TRBV2 . CASRAETGSSYEQYF
TRBJ2-1 15 TRBV10-2 . CASSVVSLGNNEQFF
TRBJ2-4 12 TRBV7-9 . CASSLGGSIQYF
TRBJ2-5 13 TRBV6-5 . CAAKAGDQETQYF
TRBJ1-5 12 TRBV27 medium-sized CASSFQNQPQHF
TRBJ1-1 15 TRBV4-1 . CASSQGTDMNTEAFF
TRBJ2-7 15 TRBV6-2/TRBV6-3 . CASRLRDDSSYEQYF
TRBJ2-1 14 TRBV12-3/TRBV12-4 . CASTLAGGLGEQFF
TRBJ2-1 11 TRBV2 . CASMWMNEQFF
TRBJ2-7 16 TRBV9 . CASSETLGQGTEEQYF
TRBJ2-7 16 TRBV4-3 . CASSQDAKSSRYEQYF
TRBJ2-1 18 TRBV9 . CASSDPTSGRAGYNEQFF
TRBJ2-7 13 TRBV20-1 . CSASRGEPYEQYF
TRBJ2-1 14 TRBV28 . CASSNWDSHNEQFF